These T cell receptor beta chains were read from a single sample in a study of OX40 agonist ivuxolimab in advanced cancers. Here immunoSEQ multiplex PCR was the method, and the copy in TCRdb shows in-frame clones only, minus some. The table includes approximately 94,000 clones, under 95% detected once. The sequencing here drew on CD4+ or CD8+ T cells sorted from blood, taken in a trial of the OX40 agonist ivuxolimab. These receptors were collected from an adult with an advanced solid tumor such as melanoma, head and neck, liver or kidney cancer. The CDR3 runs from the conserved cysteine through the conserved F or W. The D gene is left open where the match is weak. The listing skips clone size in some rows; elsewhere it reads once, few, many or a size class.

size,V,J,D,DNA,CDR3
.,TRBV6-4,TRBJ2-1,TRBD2,TGTGCCAGCACCTTCCCCCCCCCGGCACTAGCGGGAGGGGTTGGGAGTGAGCAGTTCTTC,CASTFPPPALAGGVGSEQFF
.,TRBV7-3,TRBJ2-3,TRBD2,TGTGCCAGCAGCTTAACAGGGACTAAAGATACGCAGTATTTT,CASSLTGTKDTQYF
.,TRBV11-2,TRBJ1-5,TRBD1,TGTGCCAGCAGCTTAGAAGGACAGGGATATCAGCCCCAGCATTTT,CASSLEGQGYQPQHF
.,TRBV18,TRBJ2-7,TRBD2,TGTGCCAGCTCACCCGGGACTAGCGGGACCTACGAGCAGTACTTC,CASSPGTSGTYEQYF
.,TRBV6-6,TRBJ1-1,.,TGTGCCAGCAGAAGACAGTATACGAACACTGAAGCTTTCTTT,CASRRQYTNTEAFF
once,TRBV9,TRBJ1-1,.,TGTGCCAGCAGTCTTGGTACAGGGAGACGCACTGAAGCTTTCTTT,CASSLGTGRRTEAFF
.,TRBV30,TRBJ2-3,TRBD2,TGTGCCTGGAGTGTAATAGGGGACAGATGGACTAGCGGGGGTGGGGATACGCAGTATTTT,CAWSVIGDRWTSGGGDTQYF
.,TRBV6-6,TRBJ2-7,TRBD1,TGTGCCAGCATGAGTTCCGGGACAGGGTTCTACGAGCAGTACTTC,CASMSSGTGFYEQYF
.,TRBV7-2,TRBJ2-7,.,TGTGCCAGCAGCGCTAGCAGAAACTCCTACGAGCAGTACTTC,CASSASRNSYEQYF
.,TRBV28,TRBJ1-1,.,TGTGCCAGCAATAACCCTAGACGGCTGAACACTGAAGCTTTCTTT,CASNNPRRLNTEAFF
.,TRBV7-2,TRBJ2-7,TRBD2,TGTGCCAGCAGCGGGAGCGGGAGAGAGAGGGAGCAGTACTTC,CASSGSGREREQYF
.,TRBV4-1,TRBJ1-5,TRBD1,TGCGCCAGCAGCCAGCTGACAGGGGTCAATCAGCCCCAGCATTTT,CASSQLTGVNQPQHF
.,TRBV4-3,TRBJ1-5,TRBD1,TGCGCCAGCAGCCAAGATAGTGCAGGGGGAATTTCGCCCCAGCATTTT,CASSQDSAGGISPQHF
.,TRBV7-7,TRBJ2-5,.,TGTGCTAGCAGCTTAGACCGGACGGAGACCCAGTACTTC,CASSLDRTETQYF
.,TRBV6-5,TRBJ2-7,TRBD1,TGTGCCAGCACTTCGGGACAGGGGGCGTCCTACGAGCAGTACTTC,CASTSGQGASYEQYF
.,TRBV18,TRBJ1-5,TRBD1,TGTGCCAGCCGGCAAACAGGGGAAGCCCAGCCCCAGCATTTT,CASRQTGEAQPQHF
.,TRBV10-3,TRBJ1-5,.,TGTGCCATCAGTGATGACAGGACGAGGGAGCCCCAGCATTTT,CAISDDRTREPQHF
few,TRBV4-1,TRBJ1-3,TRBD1,TGCGCCAGCAGCCAAGACAGGGGGACGGGACAGGGGGTCGTAAACACCATATATTTT,CASSQDRGTGQGVVNTIYF
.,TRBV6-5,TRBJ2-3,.,TGTGCCAGCAGTAGAATTCAGGGTCGCACAGATACGCAGTATTTT,CASSRIQGRTDTQYF
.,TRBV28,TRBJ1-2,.,TGTGCCAGCAGCCCAGGGTTGGACGGAAACTATGGCTACACCTTC,CASSPGLDGNYGYTF
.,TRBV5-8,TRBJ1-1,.,TGTGCCAGCAGCGGATTCAGGAGGCAGAACACTGAAGCTTTCTTT,CASSGFRRQNTEAFF
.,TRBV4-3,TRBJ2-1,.,TGCGCCAGCAGTTTTTACAATGAGCAGTTCTTC,CASSFYNEQFF
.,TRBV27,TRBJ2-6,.,TGTGCCAGCAGTTTGTCGGGACGGACCTCTGGGGCCAACGTCCTGACTTTC,CASSLSGRTSGANVLTF
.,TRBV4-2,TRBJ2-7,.,TGTGCCAGCACCGTGCACCTAGGGATTACCTACGAGCAGTACTTC,CASTVHLGITYEQYF
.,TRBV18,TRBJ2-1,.,TGTGCCAGCTCACCACAGGGGAAGGTCGATGGGGAGCAGTTCTTC,CASSPQGKVDGEQFF
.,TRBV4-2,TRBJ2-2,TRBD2,TGTGCCAGCAGCCAGGGAACCGGGACTAGCGGGAACACCGGGGAGCTGTTTTTT,CASSQGTGTSGNTGELFF
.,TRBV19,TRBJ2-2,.,TGTGCCAGTAGTATCGCATCCGGGACATCGAACACCGGGGAGCTGTTTTTT,CASSIASGTSNTGELFF
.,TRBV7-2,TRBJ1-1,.,TGTGCCAGCAGCTTAGAAGCAAGGGGGAACACTGAAGCTTTCTTT,CASSLEARGNTEAFF
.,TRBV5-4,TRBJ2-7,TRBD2,TGTGCCAGCAGCTACACCGGACTAGGAGACGCGCAGTACTTC,CASSYTGLGDAQYF
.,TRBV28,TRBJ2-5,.,TGTGCCAGCAGTCGCGACTACAACCAAGAGACCCAGTACTTC,CASSRDYNQETQYF
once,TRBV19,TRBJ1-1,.,TGTGCCAGTAGTAGTAAGGGGTTGGACACTGAAGCTTTCTTT,CASSSKGLDTEAFF
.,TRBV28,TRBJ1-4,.,TGTGCCAGCAGATTGATACAGGGTAGTGAAAAACTGTTTTTT,CASRLIQGSEKLFF
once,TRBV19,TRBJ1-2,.,TGTGCCAGTAGTATAGATCCACGATATGGCTACACCTTC,CASSIDPRYGYTF
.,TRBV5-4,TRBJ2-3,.,TGTGCCAGCAGCTTGGGCTGGCGGAGCACAGATACGCAGTATTTT,CASSLGWRSTDTQYF
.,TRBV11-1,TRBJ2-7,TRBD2,TGTGCCAGCAGCTTCGGCAGACTAGCGGGAGGCTACGAGCAGTACTTC,CASSFGRLAGGYEQYF
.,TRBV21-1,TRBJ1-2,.,TGTGCCAGCAGCACCTCGGGGCCCAGGCCAGCTAACTATGGCTACACCTTC,CASSTSGPRPANYGYTF
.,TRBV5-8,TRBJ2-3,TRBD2,TGTGCCAGCAGCAGCGGACTAGCGGGAGGTCGGACAGATACGCAGTATTTT,CASSSGLAGGRTDTQYF
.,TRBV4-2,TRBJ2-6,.,TGTGCCAGCAGCCAAGGATTTGGGGGGGCGTTTGGGGCCAACGTCCTGACTTTC,CASSQGFGGAFGANVLTF
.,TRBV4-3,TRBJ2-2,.,TGCGCCAGCAGCCAAGGGGTGGGCGGAGCGAACACCGGGGAGCTGTTTTTT,CASSQGVGGANTGELFF
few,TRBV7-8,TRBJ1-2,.,TGTGCCAGCAGCTTAGCTAGTCCTTATGGCTACACCTTC,CASSLASPYGYTF
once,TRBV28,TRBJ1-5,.,TGTGCCAGCCTAAGTGGAGGCAATCAGCCCCAGCATTTT,CASLSGGNQPQHF
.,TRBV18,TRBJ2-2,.,TGTGCCAGCTCACCGGCTCGAGGGGACACCGGGGAGCTGTTTTTT,CASSPARGDTGELFF
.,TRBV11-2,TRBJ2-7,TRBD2,TGTGCCACCAAGCGTGGCGGGAGAAGCTACGAGCAGTACTTC,CATKRGGRSYEQYF
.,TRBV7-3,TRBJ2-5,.,TGTGCCAGCAGCTTAAAAGGGGGGGAGACCCAGTACTTC,CASSLKGGETQYF
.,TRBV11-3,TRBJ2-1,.,TGTGCCAGCAGCCTCATCCTGGACAATGAGCAGTTCTTC,CASSLILDNEQFF